The 8 T cell receptor beta chains below were found in one sample sequenced in a study of neoadjuvant nivolumab and ipilimumab in lung cancer. The protocol was immunoSEQ multiplex PCR, while the TCRdb copy is restricted to in-frame clones and leaves out a portion. The sample shows 15,000 to 20,000 clones, more than 75% of them seen only once. Sequencing used tumor tissue, obtained after neoadjuvant nivolumab, alone or with ipilimumab, at or shortly before surgery. The receptors originated from an adult with non-small cell lung cancer.

This clone occurred a few times. The J gene is TRBJ2-1, the V gene TRBV15, with TRBD1 identical over 7 bases. Losses at the gene ends were 1 base for V and 9 bases for J; bases not matched to a gene: 6. Germline CDR1 is LNHNV and CDR2 is YYDKDF (reference sequence). The CDR3 covers 14 residues. CDR3 sequence: CATSRGPDRAEQFF. The DNA for the CDR3 is TGTGCCACCAGCAGAGGACCCGACAGGGCTGAGCAGTTCTTC.

This chain uses TRBV7-2 with TRBJ2-7; no clear D. Germline loops: CDR1 SGHTA, CDR2 FQGNSA. CDR3 length: 12 amino acids. Trimming shortened V by 5 bases and J by 3 bases, and 8 bases separated the two germline ends. CDR3 sequence: CASSPLGYEQYF. CDR3 nucleotide sequence: TGTGCCAGCAGCCCGTTGGGCTACGAGCAGTACTTC.

This clone was seen only a few times. The rearrangement joins TRBV28 to TRBJ1-5, with 7 nucleotides matching TRBD1. This CDR3 comprises 14 residues. J was trimmed by 7 bases and V by 6 bases; bases with no gene match: 9. Germline CDR1 and CDR2: MDHEN and SYDVKM. CDR3 protein: CASRRTGVGQPQHF. CDR3 DNA sequence: TGTGCCAGCAGGAGAACAGGGGTCGGACAGCCCCAGCATTTT.

The chain uses TRBV7-2 and TRBJ2-5; TRBD1 agrees at 10 bases. The V gene's germline CDR1 is SGHTA and CDR2 FQGNSA. The V gene end was trimmed by 3 bases and the J gene end by 3 bases; junction bases not matched to a gene: 4. CDR3 length: 15 amino acids. CDR3 DNA: TGTGCCAGCAGCTTGACCGGGACAGGGGAAGAGACCCAGTACTTC. It translates to CASSLTGTGEETQYF.

This chain uses TRBV5-4 with TRBJ1-1, with D uncertain. This CDR3 region has 12 residues. The germline V gene has CDR1 SGHNT and CDR2 YYREEE (reference sequence). V lost 2 bases to trimming and J lost 5 bases, with 7 bases between them. CDR3 sequence: CASSFGVTEAFF. The DNA of the CDR3 is TGTGCCAGCAGCTTTGGAGTGACTGAAGCTTTCTTT.

The chain employs TRBV18 and TRBJ1-1; D remains ambiguous. Germline lookup yields CDR1 KGHSH and CDR2 LQKENI. The CDR3 totals 14 residues. The V gene lost 2 bases and the J gene lost 1 base, with 8 bases spanning the gap. CDR3 sequence (DNA): TGTGCCAGCTCACCATGGGAACAGAACACTGAAGCTTTCTTT. This encodes CASSPWEQNTEAFF.

Only a few counts were recorded for this clone. The chain recombines TRBV5-1 with TRBJ2-3; TRBD1 aligns across 9 bases. V gave up 0 bases and J gave up 3 bases; unmatched junction bases: 5. In germline, CDR1 is SGHRS, CDR2 YFSETQ. The CDR3 has 16 amino acids. The CDR3: CASSLVGTGRTDTQYF. In DNA, the CDR3 is TGCGCCAGCAGCTTGGTTGGGACAGGGCGAACAGATACGCAGTATTTT.

The rearrangement joins TRBV28 to TRBJ2-7; D may be TRBD1 (6 bases). With 7 bases removed from V and 2 bases from J, the gap between germline ends came to 9 bases. The germline CDR1 and CDR2 sequences are MDHEN and SYDVKM. The CDR3 is 12 residues long. The chain's CDR3 is CASTRTAYEQYF. Written as DNA, the CDR3 is TGTGCCAGCACCCGGACAGCCTACGAGCAGTACTTC.